This TCR beta chain was recorded in a study of response to subunit inactivated influenza vaccine. Via MiXCR, TCRdb re-called the RT-PCR reads, giving one row per CDR3 protein. The sample lists under 800,000 distinct CDR3 sequences, about 15% occurring once. Details on this clonotype: With a much larger clone just one base away, this may be a read error.

The sequences come from PBMCs from blood, collected 14 days before vaccination. This receptor was obtained from a man aged 50-60 years who received an inactivated influenza vaccine.

CDR3 sequence reads: CASSSPWGAKETQNF. In DNA, the CDR3 is TGTGCCAGCAGTTCGCCTTGGGGGGCGAAAGAGACCCAGAACTTC. This chain connects TRBV12-3 or TRBV12-4 to TRBJ2-5, with D possibly being TRBD1 or TRBD2 (6 bases each). The CDR3 extends over 15 amino acids.